This T cell receptor beta chain was sequenced during a study of T cells after yellow fever vaccination. This clonotype has a count of ten or more. Germline CDR1 is SEHNR and CDR2 is FQNEAQ (reference sequence). Losses at the gene ends were 4 bases for V and 5 bases for J; bases not matched to a gene: 3. The CDR3 is 15 residues long. It was through 5'RACE template switching that TCR cDNA was made, with a universal primer site and UMIs added. MiXCR, run by TCRdb on the 5' RACE reads, gives a single entry per CDR3 protein. There are 110,000 to 150,000 distinct CDR3 sequences in the sample; just over 6.5% occur only once, and under 0.7% lies in the top ten.

V usage is TRBV7-9 and J usage is TRBJ2-1; 12 bases line up with TRBD2. This specimen consisted of CD4+ T cells sorted from PBMCs, obtained 10 days after the yellow fever booster vaccination. The receptor was isolated from a young man who received the YFV17D yellow fever vaccine. CDR3 amino acids: CASSWGLAGNNEQFF. CDR3 in DNA: TGTGCCAGCAGCTGGGGACTAGCGGGTAACAATGAGCAGTTCTTC.